The rows below give T cell receptor beta chains drawn from one sample of a study of blood T cell repertoires in COVID-19. Clones were read by immunoSEQ multiplex PCR, and TCRdb kept only the in-frame ones, dropping some. The data show more than 85,000 clones, 75% to 90% seen once. Sample: peripheral blood. The source is a woman in her seventies with acute or convalescent COVID-19. The CDR3 runs from the conserved cysteine through the conserved F or W. D genes are given only for firm matches. Some rows have no size entry. The others give once, few or many, or a class for an expanded clone.

size: few
D: TRBD1
J: TRBJ2-2
V: TRBV19
CDR3: CASSARGTGSANTGELFF
DNA: TGTGCCAGTAGTGCGCGAGGGACAGGGAGTGCGAACACCGGGGAGCTGTTTTTT

size: -
D: -
J: TRBJ1-4
V: TRBV28
CDR3: CASNGLETNEKLFF
DNA: TGTGCCAGCAACGGGTTGGAGACTAATGAAAAACTGTTTTTT

size: -
D: -
J: TRBJ1-6
V: TRBV7-2
CDR3: CASSRTTGTNSPLHF
DNA: TGTGCCAGCAGCAGGACCACAGGAACTAATTCACCCCTCCACTTT

size: few
D: TRBD1
J: TRBJ2-1
V: TRBV19
CDR3: CASSQGAGYNEQFF
DNA: TGTGCCAGTAGTCAGGGGGCGGGATACAATGAGCAGTTCTTC

size: -
D: TRBD2
J: TRBJ2-1
V: TRBV14
CDR3: CASSPPLLNLAGGPGWYYEQFF
DNA: TGTGCCAGCAGCCCACCCCTTTTGAACCTAGCGGGAGGGCCGGGTTGGTACTATGAGCAGTTCTTC

size: -
D: TRBD2
J: TRBJ2-3
V: TRBV2
CDR3: CASSATSGRATISTDTQYF
DNA: TGTGCCAGCAGTGCGACTAGCGGGAGGGCCACAATTAGCACAGATACGCAGTATTTT

size: -
D: -
J: TRBJ1-3
V: TRBV30
CDR3: CAWTPDGVGNTIYF
DNA: TGTGCCTGGACACCAGACGGAGTTGGAAACACCATATATTTT

size: -
D: TRBD1
J: TRBJ2-2
V: TRBV5-1
CDR3: CASSLRGQGVANTGELFF
DNA: TGCGCCAGCAGCCTAAGGGGACAGGGGGTCGCGAACACCGGGGAGCTGTTTTTT

size: few
D: TRBD1
J: TRBJ2-3
V: TRBV19
CDR3: CASSKVGQKPDTQYF
DNA: TGTGCCAGTAGTAAGGTGGGACAGAAGCCAGATACGCAGTATTTT

size: -
D: -
J: TRBJ1-1
V: TRBV2
CDR3: CASSRQGGTEAFF
DNA: TGTGCCAGCAGTCGGCAGGGAGGCACTGAAGCTTTCTTT

size: -
D: -
J: TRBJ2-7
V: TRBV5-4
CDR3: CASSGAESYEQYF
DNA: TGTGCCAGCAGCGGGGCGGAATCCTACGAGCAGTACTTC

size: -
D: TRBD2
J: TRBJ2-7
V: TRBV19
CDR3: CASSTASGRKGEQYF
DNA: TGTGCCAGTAGTACGGCTAGCGGGAGAAAGGGCGAGCAGTACTTC

size: -
D: -
J: TRBJ1-3
V: TRBV28
CDR3: CASTLWSDGNTIYF
DNA: TGTGCCAGCACCCTCTGGAGTGATGGAAACACCATATATTTT

size: -
D: TRBD1
J: TRBJ2-7
V: TRBV6-6
CDR3: CASSSGQGGPLDEQYF
DNA: TGTGCCAGCAGTTCCGGACAGGGCGGCCCTTTGGACGAGCAGTACTTC

size: -
D: TRBD1
J: TRBJ1-5
V: TRBV19
CDR3: CATAGTGNQPQHF
DNA: TGTGCCACTGCCGGGACAGGGAATCAGCCCCAGCATTTT

size: -
D: -
J: TRBJ2-5
V: TRBV4-1
CDR3: CASSQSAQGQETQYF
DNA: TGCGCCAGCAGCCAATCTGCTCAGGGTCAAGAGACCCAGTACTTC

size: -
D: -
J: TRBJ1-2
V: TRBV2
CDR3: CASRGLLANYGYTF
DNA: TGTGCCAGCAGGGGACTGTTAGCTAACTATGGCTACACCTTC

size: -
D: TRBD1
J: TRBJ1-5
V: TRBV28
CDR3: CASSSPTGLNQPQHF
DNA: TGTGCCAGCAGTTCCCCGACAGGGCTAAATCAGCCCCAGCATTTT

size: -
D: -
J: TRBJ2-7
V: TRBV21-1
CDR3: CARKGRGEQYF
DNA: TGTGCCAGGAAAGGACGGGGCGAGCAGTACTTC

size: few
D: -
J: TRBJ1-5
V: TRBV28
CDR3: CASSSQSGHNSNQPQHF
DNA: TGTGCCAGCAGTTCTCAGTCCGGACATAATAGCAATCAGCCCCAGCATTTT

size: -
D: -
J: TRBJ2-1
V: TRBV7-6
CDR3: CASSLGQTQIHNEQFF
DNA: TGTGCCAGCAGCTTAGGTCAGACTCAGATTCACAATGAGCAGTTCTTC

size: few
D: -
J: TRBJ1-2
V: TRBV7-9
CDR3: CASSFLSGAQSNYGYTF
DNA: TGTGCCAGCAGCTTCCTTTCGGGTGCTCAGTCTAACTATGGCTACACCTTC

size: -
D: -
J: TRBJ2-3
V: TRBV6-6
CDR3: CASSLSTDTQYF
DNA: TGTGCCAGCAGCCTTTCCACAGATACGCAGTATTTT

size: -
D: -
J: TRBJ1-5
V: TRBV7-2
CDR3: CASSLTGTSNQPQHF
DNA: TGTGCCAGCAGCTTAACAGGGACCTCAAATCAGCCCCAGCATTTT

size: -
D: TRBD2
J: TRBJ2-1
V: TRBV28
CDR3: CASSLLAGGNEQFF
DNA: TGTGCCAGCAGTTTACTAGCGGGAGGTAATGAGCAGTTCTTC

size: -
D: TRBD1
J: TRBJ2-7
V: TRBV5-6
CDR3: CASSPKPWTGQSYEQYF
DNA: TGTGCCAGCAGCCCCAAACCCTGGACAGGACAATCCTACGAGCAGTACTTC

size: -
D: TRBD1
J: TRBJ1-2
V: TRBV6-5
CDR3: CAASTTGEYGYTF
DNA: TGTGCCGCAAGCACTACAGGGGAATATGGCTACACCTTC

size: -
D: -
J: TRBJ1-2
V: TRBV2
CDR3: CASSEATRGLANYGYTF
DNA: TGTGCCAGCAGTGAGGCCACGCGGGGGTTAGCTAACTATGGCTACACCTTC

size: -
D: TRBD1
J: TRBJ1-1
V: TRBV19
CDR3: CASSKTLVRGQGAPEAFF
DNA: TGTGCCAGTAGTAAGACCTTGGTGAGGGGACAGGGGGCCCCTGAAGCTTTCTTT

size: -
D: TRBD1
J: TRBJ1-2
V: TRBV6-5
CDR3: CASSPQGFYGYTF
DNA: TGTGCCAGCAGCCCACAGGGGTTCTATGGCTACACCTTC